This T cell receptor beta chain was sequenced in a study of shared clonotypes between healthy human individuals. General study points: Clonotype sharing among donors was thought likely to change with sequencing depth. Sharing across four donors was highest in naive CD4 (roughly 5%) and lowest in memory CD8 (roughly 0.4%).

Comments on this clone: Its antigen is unidentified.

The method was immunoSEQ multiplex PCR; TCRdb's version includes in-frame clones alone and lacks a portion of them. The sample has 2 million to 2.5 million clones; 85% to 95% are singletons. This CDR3 comprises 17 residues. Trimming cost V 8 bases and J 4 bases, with 26 bases left between them. Germline-derived CDR1 and CDR2 are MDHEN and SYDVKM. This sequence was found in a man between 18 and 29 years old in good health. Some clones in this sample may be carry-over from other donors' samples. The chain uses TRBV28 and TRBJ1-2; possibly TRBD1 for D (5 bases). Sequencing was done on a sample of naive CD4+ T cells from PBMCs. Subset given: CD45RA+ positively selected. The CDR3 DNA follows: TGTGCCAGCGATTCTATGTGGGGCACTCTGGGAACCTATGGCTACACCTTC. It encodes CASDSMWGTLGTYGYTF.